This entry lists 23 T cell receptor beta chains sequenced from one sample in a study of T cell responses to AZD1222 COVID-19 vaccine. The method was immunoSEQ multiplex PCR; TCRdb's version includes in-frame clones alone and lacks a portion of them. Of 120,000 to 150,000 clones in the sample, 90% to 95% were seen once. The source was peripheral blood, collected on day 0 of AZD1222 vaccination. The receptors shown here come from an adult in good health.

The CDR3 here is CASSRGGGEQYF. The DNA for the CDR3 is TGTGCCAGCAGCCGGGGTGGTGGCGAGCAGTACTTC. This chain connects TRBV7-3 to TRBJ2-7; possibly TRBD2 for D (5 bases). Trimming cost V 5 bases and J 6 bases, with 11 bases left between them. The CDR3 has 12 residues. Per germline, CDR1 SGHTA and CDR2 FQGTGA.

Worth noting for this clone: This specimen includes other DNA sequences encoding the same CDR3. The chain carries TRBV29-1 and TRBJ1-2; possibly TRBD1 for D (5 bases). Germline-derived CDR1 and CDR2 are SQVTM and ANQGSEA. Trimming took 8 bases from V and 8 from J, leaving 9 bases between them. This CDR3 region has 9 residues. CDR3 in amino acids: CSPQGGYTF. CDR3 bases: TGCAGCCCCCAGGGCGGCTACACCTTC.

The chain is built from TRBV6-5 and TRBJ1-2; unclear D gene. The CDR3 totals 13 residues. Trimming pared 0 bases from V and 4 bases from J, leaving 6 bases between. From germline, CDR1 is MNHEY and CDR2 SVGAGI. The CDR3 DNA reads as TGTGCCAGCAGTTACTCACGGTTCTATGGCTACACCTTC. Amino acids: CASSYSRFYGYTF.

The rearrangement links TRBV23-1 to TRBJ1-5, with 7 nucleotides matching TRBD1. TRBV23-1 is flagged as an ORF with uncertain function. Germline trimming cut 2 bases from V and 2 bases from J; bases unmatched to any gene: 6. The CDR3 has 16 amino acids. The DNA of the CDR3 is TGCGCCAGCAGTCAAGGGGACAGAGGAGGCAATCAGCCCCAGCATTTT. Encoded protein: CASSQGDRGGNQPQHF.

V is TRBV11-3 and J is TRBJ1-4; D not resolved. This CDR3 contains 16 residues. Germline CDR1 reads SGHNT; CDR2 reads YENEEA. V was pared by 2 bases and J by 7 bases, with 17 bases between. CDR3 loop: CASSLWTFLRCEKLFF. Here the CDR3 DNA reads TGTGCCAGCAGCTTATGGACTTTCTTGCGGTGTGAAAAACTGTTTTTT. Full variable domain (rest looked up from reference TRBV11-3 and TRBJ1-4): EAGVVQSPRYKIIEKKQPVAFWCNPISGHNTLYWYLQNLGQGPELLIRYENEEAVDDSQLPKDRFSAERLKGVDSTLKIQPAELGDSAVYLCASSLWTFLRCEKLFFGSGTQLSVL.

The CDR3: CASSLIPLGTGPTEAFF. In DNA form, the CDR3 reads TGTGCCAGCAGCTTAATCCCACTAGGGACAGGGCCCACTGAAGCTTTCTTT. J is TRBJ1-1 and V is TRBV7-3, with TRBD1 identical over 9 bases. Germline CDR1 is SGHTA and CDR2 is FQGTGA. This CDR3 is 17 amino acids long. With 1 base clipped from V and 4 bases from J, the junction kept 10 bases outside the gene matches.

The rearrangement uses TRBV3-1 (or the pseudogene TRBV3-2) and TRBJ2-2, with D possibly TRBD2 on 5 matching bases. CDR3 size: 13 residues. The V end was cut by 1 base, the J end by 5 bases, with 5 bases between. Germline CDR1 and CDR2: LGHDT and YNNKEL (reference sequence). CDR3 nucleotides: TGTGCCAGCAGCCAAGGGAGGACCGGGGAGCTGTTTTTT. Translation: CASSQGRTGELFF.

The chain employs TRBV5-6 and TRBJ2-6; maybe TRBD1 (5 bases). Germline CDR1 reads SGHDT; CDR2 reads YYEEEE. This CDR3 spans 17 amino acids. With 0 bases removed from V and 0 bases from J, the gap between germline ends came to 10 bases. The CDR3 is CASSLDLRVSGANVLTF. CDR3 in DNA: TGTGCCAGCAGCTTGGACCTCAGGGTCTCTGGGGCCAACGTCCTGACTTTC.

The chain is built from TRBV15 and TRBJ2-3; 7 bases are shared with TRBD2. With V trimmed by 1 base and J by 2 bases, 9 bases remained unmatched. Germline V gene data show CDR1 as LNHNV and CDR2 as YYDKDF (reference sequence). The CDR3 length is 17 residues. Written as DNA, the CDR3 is TGTGCCACCAGCAGAGGGGGAGGGGCCGAGAACACAGATACGCAGTATTTT. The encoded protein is CATSRGGGAENTDTQYF.

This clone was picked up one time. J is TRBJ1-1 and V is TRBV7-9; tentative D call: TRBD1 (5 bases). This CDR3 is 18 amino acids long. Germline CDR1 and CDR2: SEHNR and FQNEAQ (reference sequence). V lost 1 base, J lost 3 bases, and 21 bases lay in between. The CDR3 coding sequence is TGTGCCAGCAGCTTAGGTCCGTTCCAGGGAAGGAGCCACACTGAAGCTTTCTTT. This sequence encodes CASSLGPFQGRSHTEAFF. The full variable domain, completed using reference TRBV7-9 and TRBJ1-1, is DTGVSQNPRHKITKRGQNVTFRCDPISEHNRLYWYRQTLGQGPEFLTYFQNEAQLEKSRLLSDRFSAERPKGSFSTLEIQRTEQGDSAMYLCASSLGPFQGRSHTEAFFGQGTRLTVV.

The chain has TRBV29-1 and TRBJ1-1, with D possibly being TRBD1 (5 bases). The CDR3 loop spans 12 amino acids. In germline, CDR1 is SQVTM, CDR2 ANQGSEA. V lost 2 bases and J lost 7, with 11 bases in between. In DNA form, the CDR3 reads TGCAGCGTTGAATTGGGGCTATATGAAGCTTTCTTT. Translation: CSVELGLYEAFF.

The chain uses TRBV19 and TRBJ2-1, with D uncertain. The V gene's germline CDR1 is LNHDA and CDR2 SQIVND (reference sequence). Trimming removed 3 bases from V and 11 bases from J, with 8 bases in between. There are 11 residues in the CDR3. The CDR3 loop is CASSMTNQQFF. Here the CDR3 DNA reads TGTGCCAGTAGTATGACAAACCAGCAGTTCTTC.

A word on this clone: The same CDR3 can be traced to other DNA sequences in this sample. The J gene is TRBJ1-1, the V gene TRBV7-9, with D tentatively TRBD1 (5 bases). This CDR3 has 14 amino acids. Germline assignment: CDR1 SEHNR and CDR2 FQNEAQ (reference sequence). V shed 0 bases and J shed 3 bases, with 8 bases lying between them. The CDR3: CASSLAGGYTEAFF. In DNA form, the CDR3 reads TGTGCCAGCAGCTTAGCGGGGGGTTACACTGAAGCTTTCTTT.

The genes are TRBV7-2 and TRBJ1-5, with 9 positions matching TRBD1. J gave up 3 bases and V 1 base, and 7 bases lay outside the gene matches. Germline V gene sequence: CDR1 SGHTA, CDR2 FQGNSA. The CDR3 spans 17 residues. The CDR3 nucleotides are TGTGCCAGCAGCTTAGGGGGACAGGGAAGGCACAATCAGCCCCAGCATTTT. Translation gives CASSLGGQGRHNQPQHF.

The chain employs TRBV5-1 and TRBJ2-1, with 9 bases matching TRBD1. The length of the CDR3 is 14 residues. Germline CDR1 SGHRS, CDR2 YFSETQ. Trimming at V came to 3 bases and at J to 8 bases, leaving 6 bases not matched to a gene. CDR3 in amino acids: CASSSGQGIHEQFF. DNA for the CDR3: TGCGCCAGCAGCTCCGGACAGGGGATCCATGAGCAGTTCTTC.

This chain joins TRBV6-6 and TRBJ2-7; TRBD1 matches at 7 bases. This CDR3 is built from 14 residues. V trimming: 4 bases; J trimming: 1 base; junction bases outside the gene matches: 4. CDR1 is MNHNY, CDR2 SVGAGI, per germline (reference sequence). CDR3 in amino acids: CASSSQDRSYEQYF. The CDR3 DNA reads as TGTGCCAGCAGTTCGCAGGACAGGTCCTACGAGCAGTACTTC.

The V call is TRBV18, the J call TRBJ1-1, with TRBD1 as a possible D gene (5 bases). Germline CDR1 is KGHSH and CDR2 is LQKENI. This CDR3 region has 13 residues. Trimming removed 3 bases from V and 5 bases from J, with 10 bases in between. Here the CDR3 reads CASSPRRGTEAFF. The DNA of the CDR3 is TGTGCCAGCTCACCTCGGCGGGGGACTGAAGCTTTCTTT.

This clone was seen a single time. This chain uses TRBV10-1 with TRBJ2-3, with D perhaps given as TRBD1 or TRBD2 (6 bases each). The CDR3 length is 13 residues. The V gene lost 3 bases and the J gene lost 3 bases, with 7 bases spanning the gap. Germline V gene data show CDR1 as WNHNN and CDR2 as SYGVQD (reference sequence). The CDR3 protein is CASSEGGTDTQYF. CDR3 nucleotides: TGCGCCAGCAGTGAAGGGGGGACAGATACGCAGTATTTT.

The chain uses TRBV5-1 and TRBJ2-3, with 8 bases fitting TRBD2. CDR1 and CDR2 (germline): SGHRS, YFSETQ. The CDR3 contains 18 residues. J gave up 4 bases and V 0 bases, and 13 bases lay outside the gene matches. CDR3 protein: CASSLEESSGSVADTQYF. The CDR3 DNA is TGCGCCAGCAGCTTGGAAGAATCGAGCGGGAGCGTGGCAGATACGCAGTATTTT.

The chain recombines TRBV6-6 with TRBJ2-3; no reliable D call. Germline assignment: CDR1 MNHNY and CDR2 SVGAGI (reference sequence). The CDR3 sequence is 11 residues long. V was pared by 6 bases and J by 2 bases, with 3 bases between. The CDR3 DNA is TGTGCCAGCAGCCTCACAGATACGCAGTATTTT. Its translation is CASSLTDTQYF.

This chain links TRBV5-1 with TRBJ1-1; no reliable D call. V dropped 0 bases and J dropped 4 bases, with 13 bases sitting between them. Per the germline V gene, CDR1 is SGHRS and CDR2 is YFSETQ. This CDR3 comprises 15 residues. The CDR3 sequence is CASSLVGPEGTEAFF. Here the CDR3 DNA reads TGCGCCAGCAGCTTGGTGGGCCCAGAGGGCACTGAAGCTTTCTTT.

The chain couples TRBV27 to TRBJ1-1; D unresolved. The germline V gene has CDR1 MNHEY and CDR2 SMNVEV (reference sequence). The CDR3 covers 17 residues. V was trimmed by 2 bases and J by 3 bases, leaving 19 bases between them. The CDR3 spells CASSLGDTSSVYTEAFF. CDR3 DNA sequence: TGTGCCAGCAGTTTAGGAGACACTTCCTCCGTATACACTGAAGCTTTCTTT.

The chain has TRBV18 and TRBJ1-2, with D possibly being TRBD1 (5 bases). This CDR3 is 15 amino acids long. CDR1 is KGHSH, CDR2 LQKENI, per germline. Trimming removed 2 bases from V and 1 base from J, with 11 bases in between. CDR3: CASSPFRDGNYGYTF. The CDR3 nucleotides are TGTGCCAGCTCACCATTCCGGGACGGTAACTATGGCTACACCTTC.